The rows below give T cell receptor beta chains drawn from one sample of a study of blood T cells in healthy people across ages. Each CDR3 protein gets one entry after TCRdb re-called the 5' RACE reads with MiXCR. The profile shows fewer than 1,000,000 distinct CDR3 sequences, around two fifths of them singletons. The sequencing sample was made of blood. The source of these receptors is a man aged 55 to 70 in good health. Both conserved end residues are trimmed from each CDR3.

>TRBV30|TRBJ1-2
AWSVKGGWGYT
>TRBV6-1|TRBJ1-6
ASSELVHSPLH
>TRBV6-2/TRBV6-3|TRBJ1-5
ASSYSGLSNQPQH
>TRBV6-1|TRBJ2-2
ASRGRGDSTGELF
>TRBV20-1|TRBJ2-7
SARTSGGAQTRY
>TRBV21-1|TRBJ2-7
ASILDREEGSHEQY
>TRBV6-6|TRBJ1-1
ASSYEGYGAF
>TRBV24-1|TRBJ2-2
ATSDPGAMDTGELF
>TRBV6-6|TRBJ1-2
ASRPPGAVYGYT
>TRBV20-1|TRBJ1-2
SAREPGGRSNYGYT
>TRBV7-2|TRBJ2-7
ASSNPGRRGQGSTYEQY
>TRBV9|TRBJ2-7
ASSPDPRRFDEQY
>TRBV27|TRBJ2-4
ASSFDWRGLREQY
>TRBV6-1|TRBJ2-7
ASIPGGAATEQY
>TRBV9|TRBJ2-5
ASSVANGVTETQY
>TRBV12-3/TRBV12-4|TRBJ1-2
ASSVASGGNDYT
>TRBV29-1|TRBJ2-7
SVGDPGEQY
>TRBV20-1|TRBJ2-1
SAPPLGLASQRSEQF
>TRBV7-2|TRBJ2-7
ASSVDEGAYEQY
>TRBV29-1|TRBJ1-3
SARNSGRNTIY
>TRBV6-1|TRBJ1-2
TSSGDGVNNYGYT
>TRBV20-1|TRBJ1-5
SARDGGFDQPQH
>TRBV2|TRBJ2-7
ASNPGRKHNEQY
>TRBV7-8|TRBJ1-5
ASSFRDTYQPQH
>TRBV29-1|TRBJ1-5
SVWSGEIHQPQH
>TRBV6-6|TRBJ1-2
ASSPYNRATPYGYT
>TRBV5-1|TRBJ2-3
ASSLKGQGLDTQY
>TRBV7-2|TRBJ2-7
ASSLKDRAWGIDYEQY
>TRBV15|TRBJ2-7
ATSRDGRAGGSYEQY
>TRBV29-1|TRBJ1-2
SAADTSPYGYT
>TRBV20-1|TRBJ2-3
KGGSTDTQY
>TRBV4-3|TRBJ1-2
ASSQLGRETYGYT
>TRBV20-1|TRBJ2-1
SARAQGGVHYNERF
>TRBV11-2|TRBJ1-1
ASSLDRVTLYYSAF
>TRBV12-5|TRBJ2-3
ASGQGQAGRTDTQY
>TRBV30|TRBJ2-3
AWASSGGGGDTQY
>TRBV6-6|TRBJ1-5
ASQGLSNQPQH
>TRBV20-1|TRBJ2-7
SARDRTSGVPEQY
>TRBV21-1|TRBJ1-1
ASAPGPDTEAF
>TRBV18|TRBJ2-7
ASSPLSGTSYEQY
>TRBV29-1|TRBJ2-5
SVEERLGEQY
>TRBV7-2|TRBJ2-7
ASSDRTGSSYEQY
>TRBV6-2/TRBV6-3|TRBJ2-1
ASSYLGGRSYNEQF
>TRBV27|TRBJ1-1
ASSLGGTNTEAF
>TRBV7-2|TRBJ2-3
ASSPYRTDTQY
>TRBV4-1|TRBJ2-3
ASSQDLQGADTQY
>TRBV27|TRBJ1-1
ASVAGGRSTEAF
>TRBV2|TRBJ2-7
ASSGLAEYYEQY
>TRBV4-1|TRBJ1-2
ASQGRDSNYGYT
>TRBV30|TRBJ1-5
AWDRGQDQPQH
>TRBV3-1|TRBJ2-7
ASSQKSWKGGYEQY
>TRBV28|TRBJ2-3
ASCPPGLRRGADTQY
>TRBV12-3/TRBV12-4|TRBJ1-6
ASSPGGHPSPLH
>TRBV29-1|TRBJ2-2
SVGRGTGELF